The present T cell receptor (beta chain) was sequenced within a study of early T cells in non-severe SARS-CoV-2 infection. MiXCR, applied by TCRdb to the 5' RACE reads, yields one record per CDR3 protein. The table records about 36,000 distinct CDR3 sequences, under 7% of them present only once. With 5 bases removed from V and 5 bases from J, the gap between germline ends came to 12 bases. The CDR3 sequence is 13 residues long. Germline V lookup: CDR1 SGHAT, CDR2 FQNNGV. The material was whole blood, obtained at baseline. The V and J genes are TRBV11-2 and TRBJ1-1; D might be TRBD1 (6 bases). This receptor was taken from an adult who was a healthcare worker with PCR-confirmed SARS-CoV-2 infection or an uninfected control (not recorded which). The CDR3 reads CASSHTGRTEAFF. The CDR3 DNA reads TGTGCCAGCAGCCATACAGGGAGGACTGAAGCTTTCTTT.